The 27 T cell receptor beta chains below all came from one sample that was sequenced in a study of cytomegalovirus exposure and HLA in healthy donors (dated by TCRdb to 2015 to 2018). Library method: the immunoSEQ multiplex PCR assay. For the multiplex PCR, a mixture combining 60 forward primers for TCR Vbeta segments and 13 reverse primers for TCR Jbeta segments was used. TCRdb mirrors the immuneACCESS table, restricted to in-frame sequences. Some clones are absent from its copies; in checked studies, under half trace to an unresolved V gene, and the reason for the others is unknown. This sample has approximately 200,000 clones in its table, and 75% to 90% of those were observed once. The top ten hold 6.5% of the sample. Sequencing used PBMCs. The receptors here all came from a woman aged 45-60 years in good health and CMV-seropositive.

J is TRBJ2-1 and V is TRBV18; the D gene is possibly TRBD1 (5 bases). Germline-derived CDR1 and CDR2 are KGHSH and LQKENI. The CDR3 extends over 14 amino acids. V was clipped by 2 bases and J by 6 bases, with 11 bases between them. The CDR3 here is CASSPIGQGNEQFF. The CDR3, as DNA: TGTGCCAGCTCACCAATCGGCCAGGGCAATGAGCAGTTCTTC.

The rearrangement links TRBV9 to TRBJ2-1; a weak D match, TRBD2 (5 bases). V dropped 1 base and J dropped 0 bases, with 11 bases sitting between them. The CDR3 runs to 16 residues. Germline lookup yields CDR1 SGDLS and CDR2 YYNGEE. The CDR3, as DNA: TGTGCCAGCAGCGTAAAAGGAACTAGCTCCTACAATGAGCAGTTCTTC. Translating gives CASSVKGTSSYNEQFF.

The chain employs TRBV5-6 and TRBJ2-3; 10 nucleotides line up with TRBD2. The trim removed 0 bases at V and 8 bases at J, leaving 6 bases unmatched. This CDR3 is built from 15 residues. Germline values: CDR1 SGHDT, CDR2 YYEEEE. CDR3 residues: CASSLGASGRVTQYF. The CDR3 nucleotides read TGTGCCAGCAGCTTGGGTGCTAGCGGGAGAGTTACGCAGTATTTT.

This chain joins TRBV4-3 and TRBJ2-7; D perhaps matches TRBD1 (5 bases). The CDR3 sequence is 16 residues long. V was shortened by 0 bases and J by 3 bases, with 15 bases between the two germline ends. CDR1 and CDR2 from the germline V gene are LGHNA and YSLEER. The CDR3 coding sequence is TGCGCCAGCAGCCAAGATCAAGGGGCCAACCACTACGAGCAGTACTTC. It is translated as CASSQDQGANHYEQYF.

The V and J genes are TRBV29-1 and TRBJ2-3; no firm D call. V lost 3 bases to trimming and J lost 4 bases, with 5 bases between them. This CDR3 contains 11 residues. Germline CDR1 SQVTM, CDR2 ANQGSEA. CDR3 sequence reads: CSVDSSDTQYF. In nucleotides, the CDR3 is TGCAGCGTTGACTCCTCAGATACGCAGTATTTT.

The chain joins TRBV28 to TRBJ2-1; 13 bases map to TRBD2. Germline CDR1 and CDR2: MDHEN and SYDVKM. The CDR3 extends over 15 amino acids. With V trimmed by 3 bases and J by 6 bases, 2 bases remained unmatched. CDR3 sequence reads: CASSFWTSGSNEQFF. CDR3 DNA sequence: TGTGCCAGCAGTTTCTGGACTAGCGGGAGCAATGAGCAGTTCTTC.

The chain joins TRBV7-6 to TRBJ1-4; TRBD1 agrees at 7 bases. V lost 5 bases, J lost 6 bases, and 9 bases stayed unmatched. From germline, CDR1 is SGHVS and CDR2 FNYEAQ. This CDR3 is built from 15 residues. The CDR3 loop is CASSPRQGVDEKLFF. CDR3 sequence (DNA): TGTGCCAGCAGCCCCCGACAGGGCGTGGATGAAAAACTGTTTTTT.

The V call is TRBV7-2, the J call TRBJ2-2, with D uncertain. The V and J ends lost 3 bases and 7 bases respectively, with 18 bases between them. Germline lookup yields CDR1 SGHTA and CDR2 FQGNSA. The CDR3 totals 16 residues. The CDR3 DNA sequence: TGTGCCAGCAGCTTCGACCGGGTGGCGGAGCTCGGGGAGCTGTTTTTT. Translating gives CASSFDRVAELGELFF.

The chain uses TRBV28 and TRBJ1-1; maybe TRBD1 (6 bases). The V end lost 3 bases, the J end lost 3 bases, and 11 bases lay between the germline ends. Per germline, CDR1 MDHEN and CDR2 SYDVKM. The CDR3 sequence is 14 residues long. The DNA of the CDR3 is TGTGCCAGCAGTTTTTATCCAGGGGACACTGAAGCTTTCTTT. It translates to CASSFYPGDTEAFF. The full variable domain, with the rest looked up from reference TRBV28 and TRBJ1-1, is DVKVTQSSRYLVKRTGEKVFLECVQDMDHENMFWYRQDPGLGLRLIYFSYDVKMKEKGDIPEGYSVSREKKERFSLILESASTNQTSMYLCASSFYPGDTEAFFGQGTRLTVV.

V is TRBV27 and J is TRBJ2-5; 9 bases fit TRBD2. Per germline, CDR1 MNHEY and CDR2 SMNVEV (reference sequence). CDR3 length equals 16 residues. With V trimmed by 5 bases and J by 7 bases, 14 bases remained unmatched. The CDR3 loop is CASSKGVGGRVGTQYF. The CDR3, as DNA: TGTGCCAGCAGTAAAGGCGTGGGCGGGAGGGTCGGGACCCAGTACTTC.

This clone occurred a few times. The rearrangement joins TRBV10-3 to TRBJ1-1, with TRBD1 as a possible D gene (5 bases). The CDR3 has 14 amino acids. Between the trimmed V and J ends, which lost 0 bases and 6 bases, there was a span of 11 bases. The germline V gene encodes CDR1 ENHRY and CDR2 SYGVKD. The CDR3 is CAISESQGLAEAFF. CDR3 bases: TGTGCCATCAGTGAGTCTCAGGGTTTGGCTGAAGCTTTCTTT.

The J gene is TRBJ1-1, the V gene TRBV6-5; D is unclear. V was clipped by 0 bases and J by 3 bases, with 11 bases between them. CDR1 MNHEY and CDR2 SVGAGI come from the germline V gene. The CDR3 runs to 15 residues. The CDR3 DNA reads as TGTGCCAGCAGTTACTCGGGAGGGTTCGACACTGAAGCTTTCTTT. Translating it yields CASSYSGGFDTEAFF.

The rearrangement joins TRBV30 to TRBJ1-1, with TRBD1 identical over 8 bases. The CDR3 is made up of 16 amino acids. In germline, CDR1 is GTSNPN, CDR2 SVGIG (reference sequence). V shed 4 bases, J shed 0 bases, and the junction held 10 bases outside the gene matches. The CDR3 sequence: CAWTLFRTGMNTEAFF. CDR3 bases: TGTGCCTGGACCCTCTTTCGGACAGGGATGAACACTGAAGCTTTCTTT.

The genes are TRBV14 and TRBJ2-1; possibly TRBD2 for D (6 bases). Germline V gene data show CDR1 as SGHDN and CDR2 as FVKESK. This CDR3 region has 13 residues. V was pared by 0 bases and J by 15 bases, with 15 bases between. CDR3 loop: CASSQDRGKALFF. The DNA for the CDR3 is TGTGCCAGCAGCCAAGATCGGGGGAAGGCTCTGTTCTTC.

The J gene is TRBJ2-7, the V gene TRBV6-6; 16 bases line up with TRBD2. CDR3 length equals 16 residues. Germline values: CDR1 MNHNY, CDR2 SVGAGI (reference sequence). The V segment lost 6 bases and the J segment 7 bases; nucleotides outside the gene matches: 9. The DNA for the CDR3 is TGTGCCAGCAGGGGACTAGCGGGAGGGCTAATTGATGAGCAGTACTTC. It translates to CASRGLAGGLIDEQYF.

This sequence joins TRBV5-1 and TRBJ2-1; 12 bases are a match to TRBD2. CDR1 and CDR2 from the germline V gene are SGHRS and YFSETQ. V dropped 2 bases and J dropped 8; count of bases not matched to a gene: 5. The CDR3 is made up of 15 amino acids. The CDR3 DNA sequence: TGCGCCAGCAGCTTATTACTAGCGGGAGGCGATGAGCAGTTCTTC. This codes for CASSLLLAGGDEQFF.

The V call is TRBV7-9, the J call TRBJ1-6; D call uncertain. The V end lost 3 bases, the J end lost 8 bases, and 11 bases lay between the germline ends. CDR1 SEHNR and CDR2 FQNEAQ come from the germline V gene (reference sequence). The CDR3 runs to 14 residues. The CDR3 region is CASSLTADYSPLHF. CDR3 nucleotides: TGTGCCAGCAGCTTGACGGCGGATTATTCACCCCTCCACTTT.

Only a few counts were recorded for this clone. The rearrangement links TRBV5-1 to TRBJ1-3; 10 bases are a match to TRBD1. Germline-derived CDR1 and CDR2 are SGHRS and YFSETQ. The CDR3 is 16 residues long. Germline trimming cut 5 bases from V and 0 bases from J; bases unmatched to any gene: 5. The CDR3 is CASSSGQGPSGNTIYF. CDR3 DNA: TGCGCCAGCAGTTCGGGACAGGGGCCCTCTGGAAACACCATATATTTT.

This clone appeared once. CDR3 nucleotides: TGTGCCAGCAGCTTGGAAGGGTGGGGCGGAAAGACCCAGTACTTC. Its translation is CASSLEGWGGKTQYF. The chain carries TRBV5-4 and TRBJ2-5; TRBD1 is a possible D gene (5 bases). This CDR3 contains 15 residues. Trimming cost V 0 bases and J 6 bases, with 15 bases left between them. CDR1 and CDR2 (germline): SGHNT, YYREEE (reference sequence).

The J gene is TRBJ2-2, the V gene TRBV9, with a possible D match to TRBD1 (5 bases). The CDR3 runs to 16 residues. In germline, CDR1 is SGDLS, CDR2 YYNGEE. V was shortened by 0 bases and J by 0 bases, with 9 bases between the two germline ends. The CDR3 spells CASSVGQQPNTGELFF. CDR3 nucleotide sequence: TGTGCCAGCAGCGTAGGACAGCAGCCGAACACCGGGGAGCTGTTTTTT. The full variable domain, rest sourced from reference TRBV9 and TRBJ2-2, is DSGVTQTPKHLITATGQRVTLRCSPRSGDLSVYWYQQSLDQGLQFLIQYYNGEERAKGNILERFSAQQFPDLHSELNLSSLELGDSALYFCASSVGQQPNTGELFFGEGSRLTVL.

This clone was observed a single time. This chain links TRBV10-3 with TRBJ1-2; 8 bases fit TRBD1. Germline assignment: CDR1 ENHRY and CDR2 SYGVKD. CDR3 length: 14 amino acids. V was pared by 0 bases and J by 7 bases, with 4 bases of the junction left unmatched. As DNA, the CDR3 is TGTGCCATCAGTGAGTCCAGGGGGCAGAGTGGCTACACCTTC. Residues: CAISESRGQSGYTF.

The chain carries TRBV14 and TRBJ2-7; 7 bases are shared with TRBD1. Germline CDR1 reads SGHDN; CDR2 reads FVKESK. V lost 0 bases to trimming and J lost 2 bases; unmatched junction nucleotides: 4. This CDR3 spans 15 amino acids. The CDR3 nucleotides read TGTGCCAGCAGCCAAGAAAGAGGGGGCCCCTACGAGCAGTACTTC. Translated, it gives CASSQERGGPYEQYF.

The gene calls are TRBV11-2 and TRBJ1-5, with 7 bases aligning to TRBD1. The CDR3 is 14 residues long. The V and J ends lost 5 bases and 6 bases, in that order; junction bases with no gene match: 7. The germline V gene encodes CDR1 SGHAT and CDR2 FQNNGV. Written as DNA, the CDR3 is TGTGCCAGCAGCGTCACAGGGGTGGGTCAGCCCCAGCATTTT. Protein sequence: CASSVTGVGQPQHF.

In this sample, this clone turned up once. The chain recombines TRBV6-5 with TRBJ1-1, with no clear D. This CDR3 contains 13 residues. V lost 2 bases and J lost 3, with 7 bases in between. Germline CDR1 is MNHEY and CDR2 is SVGAGI. The CDR3 nucleotides are TGTGCCAGCAGTTACACGGTAGACACTGAAGCTTTCTTT. Amino acids: CASSYTVDTEAFF.

The table lists this clone with a count of one. The J gene is TRBJ1-2, the V gene TRBV27; D is unresolved. The germline V gene encodes CDR1 MNHEY and CDR2 SMNVEV (reference sequence). V shed 8 bases and J shed 1 base, with 14 bases lying between them. The CDR3 spans 14 residues. CDR3 coding DNA: TGTGCCAGCGGGCGGCGGGAAGGTAACTATGGCTACACCTTC. It codes for CASGRREGNYGYTF.

V usage is TRBV2 and J usage is TRBJ1-1; maybe TRBD1 (5 bases). The CDR3 is 15 amino acids. V gave up 2 bases and J gave up 0 bases, with 10 bases separating them. The germline CDR1 and CDR2 sequences are SNHLY and FYNNEI. CDR3 DNA sequence: TGTGCCAGCAGTGAAAGGAGACAGTTGAACACTGAAGCTTTCTTT. This translates into CASSERRQLNTEAFF.

The chain uses TRBV27 and TRBJ2-7, with 15 nucleotides matching TRBD2. CDR3 length: 16 residues. V lost 5 bases and J lost 6; bases outside the gene matches: 8. CDR1 and CDR2 from the germline V gene are MNHEY and SMNVEV (reference sequence). This CDR3 reads CASSKRGLAGGLEQYF. The CDR3 DNA sequence: TGTGCCAGCAGTAAAAGGGGACTAGCGGGAGGTCTCGAGCAGTACTTC.